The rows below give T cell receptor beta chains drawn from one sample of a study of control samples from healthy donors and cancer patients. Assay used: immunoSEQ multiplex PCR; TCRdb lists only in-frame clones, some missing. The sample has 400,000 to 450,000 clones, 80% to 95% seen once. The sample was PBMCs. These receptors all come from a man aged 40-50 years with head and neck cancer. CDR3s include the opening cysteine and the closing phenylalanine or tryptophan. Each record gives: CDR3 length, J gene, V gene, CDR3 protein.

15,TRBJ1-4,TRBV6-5,CASTLRVGLNEKLFF
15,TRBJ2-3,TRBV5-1,CASSFGGASTDTQYF
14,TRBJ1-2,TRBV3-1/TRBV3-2,CASTIGGAGYGYTF
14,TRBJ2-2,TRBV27,CASSPLRQAGELFF
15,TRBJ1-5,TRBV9,CASSPIGQPGQPQHF
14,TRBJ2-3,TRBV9,CASSVVVDTDTQYF
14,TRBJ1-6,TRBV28,CASRGWRQDSPLHF
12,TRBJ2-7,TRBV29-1,CSVRQGNYEQYF
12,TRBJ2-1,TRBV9,CASSITSSEQFF
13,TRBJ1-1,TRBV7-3,CASSSGRGAEAFF
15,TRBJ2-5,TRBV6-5,CASSYSEGPQETQYF
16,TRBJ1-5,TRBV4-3,CASSQDRAGVGQPQHF
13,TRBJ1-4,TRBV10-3,CAISEGMGEKLFF
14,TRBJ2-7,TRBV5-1,CASSKGQGAYEQYF
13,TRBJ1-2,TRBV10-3,CAISESIRYGYTF
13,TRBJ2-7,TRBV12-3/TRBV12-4,CASTPGSSYEQYF
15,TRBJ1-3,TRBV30,CACTRGLPTTNTIYF
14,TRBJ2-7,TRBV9,CASSPEGSSYEQYF
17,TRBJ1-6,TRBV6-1,CASSETGGGSYNSPLHF
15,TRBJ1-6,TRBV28,CASSLLDRGNSPLHF
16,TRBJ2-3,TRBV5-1,CASSLDGGRALDTQYF
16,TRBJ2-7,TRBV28,CASSFPLASDHYEQYF
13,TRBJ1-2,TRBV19,CASSMGGSHGYTF
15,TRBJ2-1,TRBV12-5,CASGPPRTYYNEQFF
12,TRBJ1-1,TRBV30,CAWRATGEGAFF
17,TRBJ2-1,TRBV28,CASSFPILAGGPHEQFF
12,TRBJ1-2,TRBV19,CASRGTVYGYTF
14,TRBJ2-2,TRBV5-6,CASSPGFLGGELFF
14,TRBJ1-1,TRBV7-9,CASSVSQVSTEAFF
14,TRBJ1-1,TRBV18,CASSPGRGGTEAFF
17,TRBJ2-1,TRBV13,CASSPRASGGNGDEQFF
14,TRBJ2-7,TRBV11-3,CASSLEGGSGEQYF
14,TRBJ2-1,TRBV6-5,CASIRSGRGNEQFF
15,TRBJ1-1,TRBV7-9,CASSPPPGGNTEAFF
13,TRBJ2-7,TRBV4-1,CASSHNQQYEQYF
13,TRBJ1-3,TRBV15,CATSRGGGNTIYF
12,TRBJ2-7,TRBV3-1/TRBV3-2,CASSQDFGRIYF
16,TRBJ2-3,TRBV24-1,CATSDPGRGTTDTQYF
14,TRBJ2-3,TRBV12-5,CASGPSGRVDTQYF
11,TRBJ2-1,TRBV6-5,CASSYSTEQFF
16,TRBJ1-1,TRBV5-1,CASSWVFMGTNTEAFF
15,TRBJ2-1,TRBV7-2,CASSLERGSYNEQFF
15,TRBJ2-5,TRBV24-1,CATSDTGTGQETQYF
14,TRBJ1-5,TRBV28,CASSLNVRVEPQHF
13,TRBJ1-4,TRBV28,CASSQIRDKGLFF
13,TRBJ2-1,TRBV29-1,CSVAPGGPNEQFF
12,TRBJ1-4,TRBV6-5,CASSYSDGKLFF
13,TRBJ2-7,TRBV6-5,CASSYSRGNEQYF
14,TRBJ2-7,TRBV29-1,CSATTWDKTYEQYF
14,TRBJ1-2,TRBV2,CASRPTGTETGYTF
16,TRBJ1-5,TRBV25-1,CASSGSAGVVSQPQHF
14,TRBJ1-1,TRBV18,CASASRDGGTEAFF
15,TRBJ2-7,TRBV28,CASTPFGRFNYEQYF
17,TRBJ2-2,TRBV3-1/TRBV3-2,CASSHSRQVRNTGELFF
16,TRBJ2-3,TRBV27,CASSFFSGGTTDTQYF
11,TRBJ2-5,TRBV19,CASSAQETQYF
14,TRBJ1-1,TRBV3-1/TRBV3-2,CASSQDQGHTEAFF
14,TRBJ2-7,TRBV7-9,CASSLDRNSYEQYF
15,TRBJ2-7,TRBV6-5,CASIERLAGAHEQYF
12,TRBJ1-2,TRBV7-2,CASRRDLYGYTF